Below are 7 T cell receptor beta chains sequenced from a single sample in a study of CD8 T cells in Susac syndrome. An amount of RNA that ranged from about 0.45 to 1 ug was reverse transcribed with random hexamers. A single record per CDR3 protein comes from TCRdb applying MiXCR to the immunoSEQ multiplex PCR reads. The sample includes roughly 140,000 distinct CDR3 sequences, roughly 95% of them seen just once. Sequenced: CD4+ T cells from PBMCs. The receptors derive from a human donor with Susac syndrome.

The table lists this clonotype with a count of one. CDR3 nucleotides: TGTGCCAGCTCCCCAAGCGGGGACAGACAAAGGTGGTACTTC. This gives the protein CASSPSGDRQRWYF. V gene TRBV7-9 combines with J gene TRBJ2-7; either TRBD1 or TRBD2 may supply D (7 bases each). CDR1 and CDR2 from the germline V gene are SEHNR and FQNEAQ (reference sequence). V lost 8 bases and J lost 12, with 26 bases in between. The CDR3 runs to 14 residues.

The rearrangement links TRBV29-1 to TRBJ2-7, with D perhaps TRBD2 (5 bases). Germline V gene lookup returns CDR1 SQVTM and CDR2 ANQGSEA. The CDR3 runs to 15 residues. V dropped 2 bases and J dropped 4 bases, with 18 bases sitting between them. CDR3 nucleotide sequence: TGCAGCGTTGAAACATCGGCTAGCAGGAAATACGAGCAGTACTTC. Translating gives CSVETSASRKYEQYF.

There are a few counts of this clonotype. The chain couples TRBV13 to TRBJ1-3, with no clear D. Trimming cost V 6 bases and J 4 bases, with 7 bases left between them. The CDR3 spans 12 residues. Germline V gene lookup returns CDR1 PRHDT and CDR2 FYEKMQ (reference sequence). CDR3: CASSLTGNTIYF. DNA for the CDR3: TGTGCCAGCAGTTTAACCGGAAACACCATATATTTT.

The J gene is TRBJ2-5, the V gene TRBV7-8; TRBD2 agrees at 7 bases. Trimming cost V 4 bases and J 4 bases; bases outside gene matches: 6. The germline CDR1 and CDR2 sequences are SGHVS and FQNEAQ. The CDR3 runs to 14 residues. CDR3 sequence: CASSSRGGGETQYF. The CDR3 bases are TGTGCCAGCAGCTCCCGTGGGGGGGGAGAGACCCAGTACTTC.

This clonotype has just one count. The V call is TRBV29-1, the J call TRBJ2-5; D is ambiguous. Trimming cost V 5 bases and J 5 bases, with 12 bases left between them. This CDR3 region has 12 residues. CDR1 and CDR2 from the germline V gene are SQVTM and ANQGSEA. CDR3 region: CSVSYTGETQYF. The CDR3 coding sequence is TGCAGCGTTTCATATACCGGGGAGACCCAGTACTTC.

The V call is TRBV20-1, the J call TRBJ2-1, with D hard to call. The CDR3 runs to 14 residues. Germline lookup yields CDR1 DFQATT and CDR2 SNEGSKA (reference sequence). V lost 3 bases to trimming and J lost 2 bases, with 11 bases between them. The CDR3: CSASVTNAYNEQFF. CDR3 sequence (DNA): TGCAGTGCTAGTGTCACCAACGCCTACAATGAGCAGTTCTTC.

This chain joins TRBV29-1 and TRBJ1-5; the match to TRBD1 covers 9 bases. CDR3 length: 15 amino acids. Germline-derived CDR1 and CDR2 are SQVTM and ANQGSEA. V was clipped by 6 bases and J by 7 bases; unmatched bases: 13. The chain's CDR3 is CSVPGTGLGDQPQHF. DNA of the CDR3: TGCAGCGTACCCGGGACAGGGCTCGGGGACCAGCCCCAGCATTTT.